This record covers a single T cell receptor beta chain. Trimming pared 6 bases from V and 3 bases from J, leaving 9 bases between. The CDR3 extends over 13 amino acids. From germline, CDR1 is WNHNN and CDR2 SYGVQD (reference sequence). The data are from a study of OX40 agonist ivuxolimab in advanced cancers. On the study more broadly: Anti-PD-1, anti-PD-L1 or anti-CTLA-4 therapy given earlier was allowed, and 40% had some. In three patients, partial responses were observed, one with hepatocellular carcinoma and two with cutaneous melanoma.

The method was immunoSEQ multiplex PCR; TCRdb's version includes in-frame clones alone and lacks a portion of them. The table lists 90,000 to 150,000 clones, around 91% of them singletons, with 0.55% in the top ten. If patients had autoimmune disease history or systemic immunosuppression, they were excluded. The chain has TRBV10-1 and TRBJ1-5; unclear D gene. This clonotype originated in an adult with an advanced solid tumor such as melanoma, head and neck, liver or kidney cancer. The source was CD4+ or CD8+ T cells sorted from blood, collected in a trial of the OX40 agonist ivuxolimab. CDR3 residues: CASSPGPNQPQHF. The CDR3 DNA follows: TGCGCCAGCAGCCCGGGCCCCAATCAGCCCCAGCATTTT.